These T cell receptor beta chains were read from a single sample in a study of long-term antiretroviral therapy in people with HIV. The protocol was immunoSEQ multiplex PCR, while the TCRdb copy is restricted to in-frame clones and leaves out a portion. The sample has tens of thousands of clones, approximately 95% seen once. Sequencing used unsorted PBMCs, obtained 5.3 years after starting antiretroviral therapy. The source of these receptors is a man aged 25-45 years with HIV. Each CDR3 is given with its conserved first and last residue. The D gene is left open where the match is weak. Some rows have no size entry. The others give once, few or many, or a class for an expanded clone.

CASSLRGLNTEAFF	TGCGCCAGCAGCCTCCGAGGGTTGAACACTGAAGCTTTCTTT	.	TRBV4-1	TRBJ1-1	.
CASIGTSGFTDTQYF	TGTGCCAGCATCGGGACTAGCGGGTTCACAGATACGCAGTATTTT	TRBD2	TRBV7-9	TRBJ2-3	.
CASSLSDLGGGESDTQYF	TGTGCCAGCAGCTTATCCGACCTAGGAGGGGGGGAGTCAGATACGCAGTATTTT	.	TRBV13	TRBJ2-3	.
CASSFSGTQGGETQYF	TGTGCCAGCAGTTTCTCCGGGACCCAGGGCGGGGAGACCCAGTACTTC	.	TRBV27	TRBJ2-5	.
CAWSVQTGTNTEAFF	TGTGCCTGGAGTGTACAGACAGGGACGAACACTGAAGCTTTCTTT	TRBD1	TRBV30	TRBJ1-1	.
CASSPTGQLEGGTQYF	TGTGCCAGCAGCCCTACCGGACAGTTGGAAGGCGGTACGCAGTATTTT	.	TRBV7-9	TRBJ2-3	.
CASTTGGIKPQHF	TGTGCCAGCACTACAGGGGGCATTAAGCCCCAGCATTTT	TRBD1	TRBV2	TRBJ1-5	.
CASGLVVVSGGYTQYF	TGTGCTAGTGGTTTGGTAGTCGTTAGCGGGGGATATACGCAGTATTTT	TRBD2	TRBV12-5	TRBJ2-3	.
CASSPRQVEQFF	TGTGCCAGCAGCCCACGACAGGTGGAGCAGTTCTTC	.	TRBV7-9	TRBJ2-1	medium-sized
CASSSTGLGAGELFF	TGTGCCAGCAGCTCGACAGGCCTGGGGGCCGGGGAGCTGTTTTTT	.	TRBV28	TRBJ2-2	.
CASSGGTGGDGYTF	TGCGCCAGCAGCGGCGGGACAGGGGGCGATGGCTACACCTTC	TRBD1	TRBV5-1	TRBJ1-2	once
CASSEGPGEGTEAFF	TGTGCCAGCAGTGAAGGCCCGGGGGAGGGCACTGAAGCTTTCTTT	.	TRBV2	TRBJ1-1	.
CASSLGLAGDDYNEQFF	TGCGCCAGCAGCCTGGGACTAGCGGGGGATGATTACAATGAGCAGTTCTTC	TRBD2	TRBV5-1	TRBJ2-1	.
CSVEGGEQYF	TGCAGCGTTGAAGGCGGCGAGCAGTACTTC	.	TRBV29-1	TRBJ2-7	.
CASSQAGDSYKNIQYF	TGTGCCAGCAGCCAAGCAGGGGACAGTTACAAAAACATTCAGTACTTC	TRBD1	TRBV4-2	TRBJ2-4	.
CASSFVTGEKETQYF	TGTGCCAGCAGCTTCGTGACAGGGGAAAAAGAGACCCAGTACTTC	TRBD1	TRBV13	TRBJ2-5	.
CASSQVHQLGYTF	TGCGCCAGCAGCCAAGTGCATCAACTGGGCTACACCTTC	.	TRBV4-1	TRBJ1-2	.
CASSPAGAYNEQFF	TGTGCCAGCTCGCCGGCAGGGGCCTACAATGAGCAGTTCTTC	.	TRBV2	TRBJ2-1	once
CASSLSQGGTDTQYF	TGTGCCAGCAGCTTGAGCCAGGGCGGCACAGATACGCAGTATTTT	.	TRBV5-6	TRBJ2-3	once
CASISLSGDYGYTF	TGTGCCAGTATTTCACTCTCGGGGGACTATGGCTACACCTTC	.	TRBV19	TRBJ1-2	.
CASSPGDGGGYTF	TGTGCCAGCAGCCCCGGGGATGGGGGTGGCTACACCTTC	.	TRBV7-3	TRBJ1-2	once
CASSLGVINQPQHF	TGTGCCAGCAGCTTAGGAGTCATCAATCAGCCCCAGCATTTT	.	TRBV7-8	TRBJ1-5	.
CASSTTSTDTQYF	TGTGCCAGCAGCACGACTAGCACAGATACGCAGTATTTT	.	TRBV7-3	TRBJ2-3	.
CASSSGVNTEAFF	TGTGCCAGCAGCTCCGGAGTGAACACTGAAGCTTTCTTT	.	TRBV11-2	TRBJ1-1	.
CASSTPLGGSYNEQFF	TGTGCCAGTAGTACCCCCCTCGGGGGTTCCTACAATGAGCAGTTCTTC	.	TRBV19	TRBJ2-1	.
CASSLGRALSGELFF	TGTGCCAGCAGCTTAGGACGGGCTCTCTCCGGGGAGCTGTTTTTT	.	TRBV5-4	TRBJ2-2	.
CASSLRAGPNWGYTF	TGTGCCAGCAGTTTGAGGGCCGGACCCAATTGGGGCTACACCTTC	.	TRBV2	TRBJ1-2	.
CASSGGQGAYEQYF	TGTGCCAGCAGCGGGGGACAGGGAGCCTACGAGCAGTACTTC	TRBD1	TRBV7-2	TRBJ2-7	.
CASSADSPGYTF	TGTGCCAGCAGTGCGGACAGCCCTGGCTACACCTTC	.	TRBV2	TRBJ1-2	once
CASSQGPGLAALDTQYF	TGCGCCAGCAGCCAAGGTCCGGGACTAGCGGCCCTAGATACGCAGTATTTT	TRBD2	TRBV4-1	TRBJ2-3	.
CASSLGGRGQNQETQYF	TGTGCCAGCAGTTTAGGAGGGCGGGGACAGAACCAAGAGACCCAGTACTTC	.	TRBV13	TRBJ2-5	.
CASAMLRHEAFF	TGTGCCAGCGCGATGTTAAGACATGAAGCTTTCTTT	.	TRBV6-1	TRBJ1-1	once